The present TCR beta chain was sequenced within a study of cytomegalovirus exposure and HLA in healthy donors (dated by TCRdb to about 2017). Regarding the complete study: According to a later analysis, one platform produced both the roughly 130 validation repertoires and the roughly 660 repertoires of the first cohort. The study aimed to test whether signatures of past pathogen exposure could be identified by cataloging public T cell receptors. High-throughput TCR immunosequencing, statistical association of individual TCRs with disease status, and machine learning were combined to predict cytomegalovirus infection status. A separate validation cohort of 90 to 150 different subjects was used in addition to the 666-subject first cohort. Overall results and qualifications from the work: In vitro tests confirmed that three of the cytomegalovirus-associated TCR beta chains recognize cytomegalovirus antigens. The authors suggested that the approach could potentially be extended to other disease states and immunological phenotypes. Most TCR sequences were observed very rarely across donors, whereas some public TCRs were present in many individuals. Subsequent analysis determined that TCRs grouped into clusters in the first cohort also showed a tendency toward co-occurrence across the roughly 110 validation repertoires, and 85% to 95% of cluster scores exceeded 0. All 120 or so repertoires were used to score co-occurrence in the validation cohort in a later analysis, because that analysis had no HLA typing for the cohort. The study listed 164 TCR beta chains as associated with cytomegalovirus. The classifier was reported to diagnose cytomegalovirus status with high specificity and sensitivity in both the original cohort and the validation cohort.

Library method: the immunoSEQ multiplex PCR assay. Turning to the authors' computational methods: A statistical classification framework was developed to diagnose cytomegalovirus status using the catalog of TCR beta chain sequences. Entries here come from immuneACCESS through TCRdb and include only in-frame sequences with V and J called. Some clones fail to appear in such tables; in the studies checked, an unresolved V gene covers under half of the shortfall, and the cause of the remainder is unknown. V and J calls and clone size are given by that table; D and trimming were obtained from the DNA. This sample has about 190,000 clones in its table, and about four fifths of those were observed once. Roughly 7% of the sample belongs to the ten largest clones. As regards this clone: This receptor's antigen is unknown. The input lacks base qualities; no much larger clone sits a single base away.

The donors belonged to the validation cohort of about 110 subjects, which was separate from the roughly 700-subject first cohort. Trimming removed 2 bases from V and 5 bases from J, leaving 8 bases between the germline ends. Spanning cysteine to phenylalanine, the CDR3 consists of 13 amino acids. Of all the DNA, just the CDR3 is kept, 39 bases in frame from base 1. From the germline V gene, CDR1 is SGHDT and CDR2 is YYEEEE. The source of this sequence is a man aged 18 to 29 in good health and CMV-seropositive. The source material was PBMCs. The chain is assembled from TRBV5-6 and TRBJ2-1, with the D segment identity uncertain. The CDR3 here reads CASSFSMDNEQFF. The DNA reads as follows: TGTGCCAGCAGCTTCTCTATGGACAATGAGCAGTTCTTC.